The 27 T cell receptor beta chains reported below all come from one sample, sequenced in a study of OX40 agonist ivuxolimab in advanced cancers. Sequencing was performed with immunoSEQ multiplex PCR; in TCRdb, only in-frame clones are kept and a portion is missing. The profile covers 20,000 to 25,000 clones, with about 83% appearing a single time and 16% taken by the ten largest. This material consisted of CD4+ or CD8+ T cells sorted from blood, taken in a trial of the OX40 agonist ivuxolimab. All receptors derive from an adult with an advanced solid tumor such as melanoma, head and neck, liver or kidney cancer.

V usage is TRBV6-5 and J usage is TRBJ2-2, with D perhaps being TRBD1 or TRBD2 (5 bases each). CDR1 MNHEY and CDR2 SVGAGI come from the germline V gene. The CDR3 runs to 15 residues. V lost 0 bases, J lost 0 bases, and 5 bases lay in between. In DNA form, the CDR3 reads TGTGCCAGCAGTTACTCGGGGGCGAACACCGGGGAGCTGTTTTTT. Its translation: CASSYSGANTGELFF.

The gene calls are TRBV6-1 and TRBJ1-1; 8 nucleotides agree with TRBD1. Germline V gene lookup returns CDR1 MNHNS and CDR2 SASEGT. With V trimmed by 6 bases and J by 5 bases, 5 bases remained unmatched. CDR3 size: 13 residues. The CDR3 region has the DNA TGTGCCAGCAGGGACAGGGCGTGGACTGAAGCTTTCTTT. This sequence encodes CASRDRAWTEAFF.

V and J are TRBV27 and TRBJ2-2; either TRBD1 or TRBD2 may fit D (5 bases each). Trimming pared 9 bases from V and 3 bases from J, leaving 17 bases between. Germline values: CDR1 MNHEY, CDR2 SMNVEV (reference sequence). The CDR3 contains 15 residues. CDR3 in amino acids: CASKRGQGYTGELFF. The CDR3 bases are TGTGCCAGTAAACGGGGTCAGGGATACACCGGGGAGCTGTTTTTT.

This chain uses TRBV30 with TRBJ2-7, with D perhaps TRBD1 (6 bases). Per the germline V gene, CDR1 is GTSNPN and CDR2 is SVGIG (reference sequence). CDR3 length equals 13 residues. V lost 8 bases to trimming and J lost 0 bases, with 14 bases between them. In DNA form, the CDR3 reads TGTGCCCATCGACAGGCGAGCTCCTACGAGCAGTACTTC. Encoded protein: CAHRQASSYEQYF.

With regard to this clone: Sequence at one end of the junction differs from germline and may be a read error. This chain connects TRBV9 to TRBJ2-7; D perhaps matches TRBD2 (7 bases). The CDR3 is made up of 18 amino acids. Looked up from germline, CDR1 is SGDLS and CDR2 is YYNGEE. The CDR3 DNA reads TGTGCCCGCAGCCGAGGGGGGGGGCAGACTTCCCCATGCTACGAGCAGTACTTC. Protein product: CARSRGGGQTSPCYEQYF.

The chain joins TRBV9 to TRBJ2-5; D is unresolved. CDR3 size: 16 residues. The V end was cut by 0 bases, the J end by 3 bases, with 15 bases between. The germline CDR1 and CDR2 sequences are SGDLS and YYNGEE. CDR3 DNA: TGTGCCAGCAGCGTAGAAATTCAGGTGCCCAAAGAGACCCAGTACTTC. Translated: CASSVEIQVPKETQYF.

The chain couples TRBV7-3 to TRBJ2-7; weak D call: TRBD1 (7 bases). This CDR3 has 14 residues. Germline values: CDR1 SGHTA, CDR2 FQGTGA. The ends were cut back, 6 bases at V and 0 bases at J, with 12 bases in the middle. CDR3 DNA sequence: TGTGCCAGCAGGTCAGGGGGGAGCTCCTACGAGCAGTACTTC. Translated, it gives CASRSGGSSYEQYF.

The chain carries TRBV6-6 and TRBJ1-2, with D perhaps TRBD1 (6 bases). Germline V gives CDR1 MNHNY, CDR2 SVGAGI (reference sequence). The CDR3 spans 13 residues. V dropped 7 bases and J dropped 4 bases, with 13 bases sitting between them. The CDR3 coding sequence is TGTGCCAGCAAGGCACAGGGACGCTATGGCTACACCTTC. It is translated as CASKAQGRYGYTF.

The J gene is TRBJ1-2, the V gene TRBV19, with 7 bases matching TRBD1. Germline trimming cut 8 bases from V and 2 bases from J; bases unmatched to any gene: 8. Germline loops: CDR1 LNHDA, CDR2 SQIVND (reference sequence). CDR3 length: 14 amino acids. CDR3 sequence reads: CASGQGEPNYGYTF. In DNA form, the CDR3 reads TGTGCCAGTGGGCAGGGGGAACCCAACTATGGCTACACCTTC.

This chain uses TRBV7-6 with TRBJ2-2, with D perhaps assigned TRBD1 or TRBD2 (5 bases each). This CDR3 has 16 residues. V lost 0 bases and J 0 bases, leaving 8 bases between the germline ends. Germline V CDR1 and CDR2: SGHVS, FNYEAQ. The CDR3 DNA reads TGTGCCAGCAGCTTAGCTAGAGGGGCGAACACCGGGGAGCTGTTTTTT. Translation: CASSLARGANTGELFF.

This chain links TRBV9 with TRBJ2-7; D is uncertain. From germline, CDR1 is SGDLS and CDR2 YYNGEE. V was cut by 0 bases and J by 1 base, with 8 bases left in between. CDR3 length equals 14 residues. The CDR3 DNA sequence: TGTGCCAGCAGCGTAGCTTTGGGATCCTACGAGCAGTACTTC. Its protein product is CASSVALGSYEQYF.

This clone came up once. The chain couples TRBV7-2 to TRBJ2-5; D possibly matches TRBD1 or TRBD2 (7 bases each). The end of the DNA fits TRBJ2-7 better, so the J call may be wrong. This CDR3 has 14 amino acids. Germline loops: CDR1 SGHTA, CDR2 FQGNSA. For the CDR3, the DNA is TGTGCCAGCAGCTTCAGGGGGGGCAACTACGAGCAGTACTTC. Translation gives CASSFRGGNYEQYF.

The chain is built from TRBV11-2 and TRBJ2-5; D is ambiguous. The CDR3 has 14 amino acids. Trimming left V 7 bases short and J 1 base short, with 13 bases between. CDR1 is SGHAT, CDR2 FQNNGV, per germline. This CDR3 is CASNDKYAQETQYF. CDR3 DNA: TGTGCCAGCAACGACAAGTACGCCCAAGAGACCCAGTACTTC.

The chain links TRBV7-9 to TRBJ1-4, with 10 nucleotides matching TRBD1. The CDR3 loop spans 17 amino acids. CDR1 is SEHNR, CDR2 FQNEAQ, per germline (reference sequence). V trimming: 5 bases; J trimming: 2 bases; junction bases outside the gene matches: 8. The CDR3 DNA is TGTGCCAGCAGCCTTTGGACAGGGGGACGTACTAATGAAAAACTGTTTTTT. This translates into CASSLWTGGRTNEKLFF.

The gene calls are TRBV7-3 and TRBJ2-3; 7 bases are a match to TRBD2. Trimming at V came to 5 bases and at J to 3 bases, leaving 5 bases not matched to a gene. The CDR3 totals 14 residues. Per germline, CDR1 SGHTA and CDR2 FQGTGA. The CDR3 loop reads CASSPVGGTDTQYF. CDR3 in DNA: TGTGCCAGCAGCCCAGTCGGGGGGACAGATACGCAGTATTTT.

The V call is TRBV19, the J call TRBJ2-7; D call uncertain. The germline V gene has CDR1 LNHDA and CDR2 SQIVND (reference sequence). The length of the CDR3 is 11 residues. The V end was cut by 9 bases, the J end by 6 bases, with 12 bases between. Here the CDR3 reads CASPMGSEQYF. The CDR3, as DNA: TGTGCCAGCCCCATGGGCTCCGAGCAGTACTTC.

The J gene is TRBJ2-7, the V gene TRBV6-6; 7 bases map to TRBD1. Per the germline V gene, CDR1 is MNHNY and CDR2 is SVGAGI (reference sequence). The ends lost 5 bases at V and 4 bases at J; junction bases unmatched: 5. The CDR3 totals 13 residues. The CDR3 coding sequence is TGTGCCAGCAGTCGGACAGGAACGTACGAGCAGTACTTC. It yields the protein CASSRTGTYEQYF.

In DNA form, the CDR3 reads TGTGCCAGCTCGTTTCCGGGAGGCACAGATACGCAGTATTTT. Its protein is CASSFPGGTDTQYF. The chain couples TRBV18 to TRBJ2-3; weak D call: TRBD2 (6 bases). The ends were cut back, 6 bases at V and 1 base at J, with 11 bases in the middle. Germline CDR1 and CDR2: KGHSH and LQKENI. The CDR3 runs to 14 residues.

The rearrangement links TRBV11-3 to TRBJ2-2, with TRBD2 identical over 10 bases. The germline CDR1 and CDR2 sequences are SGHNT and YENEEA. Trimming removed 5 bases from V and 5 bases from J; junction bases left unmatched: 8. The CDR3 extends over 16 amino acids. In DNA form, the CDR3 reads TGTGCCAGCAGCCCCCGCACGACTAGCGGGACCGGGGAGCTGTTTTTT. Translated: CASSPRTTSGTGELFF.

This clone was counted a single time. The rearrangement uses TRBV19 and TRBJ1-5; TRBD1 might be the D (5 bases). The germline V gene has CDR1 LNHDA and CDR2 SQIVND (reference sequence). This CDR3 spans 15 amino acids. V lost 4 bases to trimming and J lost 4 bases, with 14 bases between them. The CDR3 sequence: CASSTGRGPNQPQHF. The CDR3 DNA reads TGTGCCAGTAGTACAGGGAGGGGTCCGAATCAGCCCCAGCATTTT. Using reference TRBV19 and TRBJ1-5 for the parts outside the CDR3, the full variable domain is DGGITQSPKYLFRKEGQNVTLSCEQNLNHDAMYWYRQDPGQGLRLIYYSQIVNDFQKGDIAEGYSVSREKKESFPLTVTSAQKNPTAFYLCASSTGRGPNQPQHFGDGTRLSIL.

This clone was detected a few times. The chain links TRBV6-1 to TRBJ1-5, with unresolved D. CDR1 is MNHNS, CDR2 SASEGT, per germline. Trimming stripped 3 bases from V and 11 bases from J, with 11 bases between. The CDR3 runs to 12 residues. The CDR3 bases are TGTGCCAGCAGTGATAGACCCTCGACCCAGCATTTT. Protein sequence: CASSDRPSTQHF.

This rearrangement joins TRBV30 to TRBJ1-4, with D perhaps matching TRBD1 (5 bases). Trimming took off 1 base at V and 3 bases at J, with 6 bases between the two ends. Germline CDR1 GTSNPN, CDR2 SVGIG (reference sequence). The CDR3 length is 13 residues. In nucleotides, the CDR3 is TGTGCCTGGAGTGGGGGCCCTAATGAAAAACTGTTTTTT. Translating gives CAWSGGPNEKLFF.

The chain employs TRBV6-6 and TRBJ1-5; TRBD1 is a possible D gene (5 bases). The germline V and J ends were trimmed by 3 bases and 6 bases, with 6 bases remaining between them. This CDR3 is built from 12 residues. The germline V gene encodes CDR1 MNHNY and CDR2 SVGAGI (reference sequence). The CDR3 coding sequence is TGTGCCAGCAGTTATACAGGTCAGCCCCAGCATTTT. This encodes CASSYTGQPQHF.

The rearrangement uses TRBV18 and TRBJ2-3; TRBD2 agrees at 7 bases. From germline, CDR1 is KGHSH and CDR2 LQKENI. This CDR3 is built from 17 residues. V lost 2 bases to trimming and J lost 2 bases; unmatched junction nucleotides: 10. In nucleotides, the CDR3 is TGTGCCAGCTCACCATCCTTGGTCGCGGGGGTCACAGATACGCAGTATTTT. Translating gives CASSPSLVAGVTDTQYF.

This sequence joins TRBV19 and TRBJ2-3, with 10 positions matching TRBD1. The CDR3 extends over 14 amino acids. V shed 5 bases and J 6 bases; nucleotides not matched to a gene: 5. From germline, CDR1 is LNHDA and CDR2 SQIVND (reference sequence). The DNA for the CDR3 is TGTGCCAGTAGTCGACAGGGGGCTTGGGATACGCAGTATTTT. Translated: CASSRQGAWDTQYF. The variable domain in full, completed from reference TRBV19 and TRBJ2-3, reads DGGITQSPKYLFRKEGQNVTLSCEQNLNHDAMYWYRQDPGQGLRLIYYSQIVNDFQKGDIAEGYSVSREKKESFPLTVTSAQKNPTAFYLCASSRQGAWDTQYFGPGTRLTVL.

The V and J genes are TRBV29-1 and TRBJ1-2; D possibly corresponds to TRBD1 (6 bases). Per germline, CDR1 SQVTM and CDR2 ANQGSEA. V was pared by 4 bases and J by 2 bases, with 11 bases between. The CDR3 sequence is 13 residues long. This chain's CDR3 is CSVGGALNYGYTF. In DNA, the CDR3 is TGCAGCGTTGGGGGGGCACTCAACTATGGCTACACCTTC.

The chain combines TRBV11-3 with TRBJ1-1, with a tentative D call TRBD1 (5 bases). The germline gives CDR1 SGHNT, CDR2 YENEEA. Trimming stripped 2 bases from V and 4 bases from J, with 11 bases between. CDR3 size: 14 residues. The CDR3 loop reads CASSLIGAGTEAFF. DNA of the CDR3: TGTGCCAGCAGCTTAATTGGGGCGGGCACTGAAGCTTTCTTT.